This record covers a single TCR beta chain. This specimen comes from a study of shared T cell receptors in the human thymus. Profiled with immunoSEQ multiplex PCR; TCRdb holds only in-frame clones, not every one. The data show some 700,000 clones, roughly 88% seen once. These data were also reused for a study on human thymus T cells. Per that study: Corrective heart surgery yielded resections, and these provided the thymus tissue. Seemingly biased V and J gene usage marked thymic and blood repertoires. Reports from related research described highly overlapping thymic repertoires among unrelated individuals.

This clonotype originated in a girl under three years old with a congenital heart defect. The sample taken for sequencing was thymocytes.

The CDR3 is CASSFSTGAHTEAFF. The CDR3 DNA follows: TGTGCCAGCAGTTTCTCAACAGGGGCTCACACTGAAGCTTTCTTT. The gene calls are TRBV27 and TRBJ1-1, with 7 bases identical to TRBD1. This CDR3 region has 15 residues. After removal of 3 bases from V and 3 bases from J, the junction contained 7 bases not matched to a gene. Germline CDR1 reads MNHEY; CDR2 reads SMNVEV (reference sequence).